This TCR beta chain came from a study of blood T cell repertoires in COVID-19 (dated by TCRdb to 2018 to 2020). Looking at the study overall: The collaborator samples originated in the United States, Italy and Spain and spanned the acute and convalescent phases of COVID-19. HLA class I and class II types, where available, came from metadata supplied by the sample provider rather than from assay-based typing. The material from the prospective study consisted of cDNA or gDNA derived from T cells, B-cell-depleted T cells, or PBMCs. A de-identified subject ID, COVID-19 status, age in years and sex were almost always included in the sample metadata. The repertoires were released in a freely available public database meant as a resource for research on the immune response to SARS-CoV-2. The dataset comprised deeply sampled blood TCRbeta repertoires from subjects exposed to, actively infected with, or recovered from COVID-19. Samples came from the ongoing ImmuneRACE study (first 160 participants) plus 1,254 subjects from 6 global collaborators. Study-wide conclusions, independent of this receptor: How much clinical and demographic metadata was included differed by source and by participant, and the metadata was provided uncurated.

TCRbeta CDR3 regions were amplified from genomic DNA using the immunoSEQ Assay, a bias-controlled multiplex PCR. From the authors' description of their analysis: Within the assay, amplification of reference gene primers was used to estimate how many nucleated cells each sample contained. To quantify the absolute abundance of each unique TCRbeta CDR3 rearrangement, sequence reads were collapsed and filtered. Productive Simpson clonality was computed per sample as the square root of Simpson's diversity index over productive rearrangements. The clones in this table, taken by TCRdb from immuneACCESS, are in-frame only. Not every clone is retained; where verified, under half of the shortfall comes from an unresolved V gene, and the cause of the rest is unknown. V, J and clone size reflect that table, while D and trimming were determined from the DNA. The sample yields about 340,000 clones; about nine tenths were counted once. The top ten clonotypes cover 6% to 8% of the sample.

As regards this clone: Its antigen remains unidentified. No much larger clone exists at a distance of one base, and base qualities are not known.

In Seattle, one collaborating source enrolled patients while the infection was active and tracked those patients longitudinally over the course of disease. Each collaborating institution followed its own protocols to collect whole blood in K2EDTA tubes. For TCRbeta analysis, collaborators shipped samples as frozen whole blood, isolated PBMCs, or DNA extracted from either of those sample types. For CDR1 and CDR2, the germline V gene lists SQVTM and ANQGSEA. The V end gives up 4 bases and the J end 4 bases, leaving 6 bases in the junction not matched to a gene. Taken from cysteine to phenylalanine, the CDR3 has 13 residues. Only the CDR3 DNA is retained, 39 bases long and in frame from the first base.

The receptor was isolated from a woman aged 65 to 85 with COVID-19, enrolled during active disease. The V gene is TRBV29-1 and the J gene is TRBJ1-2; TRBD1 matches 7 bases in the middle. Sequencing was done on a sample of peripheral blood. The CDR3 is CSVGPGQSYGYTF. The DNA is TGCAGCGTTGGCCCGGGACAGAGCTATGGCTACACCTTC.